This record looks at one T cell receptor beta chain sequence and its context. Its target is unknown. PCR used 60 Vbeta primers and 13 Jbeta primers. Only in-frame clones appear in the TCRdb table, and some are missing; sequencing was by immunoSEQ multiplex PCR. The sample holds approximately 160,000 clones, around four fifths seen once. This specimen belongs to a study of cytomegalovirus exposure and HLA in healthy donors. Findings and limits, study-wide: Fewer than 200 TCR beta chains were listed as cytomegalovirus-associated. Relative to the approximately 660-donor mean, N-insertions were reportedly fewer in an Asian-associated ancestry cluster in a later analysis. In an earlier analysis, about 87% or about 30%: the productive usage of most TCR beta V segments.

Donors were ostensibly healthy at sampling, although undocumented immune exposures were probable. V gave up 0 bases and J gave up 10 bases; unmatched junction bases: 19. Per the germline V gene, CDR1 is SGHTS and CDR2 is YDEGEE. This CDR3 has 20 amino acids. This receptor was taken from a man between 18 and 35 years old in good health and CMV-seropositive. The source material was PBMCs. This rearrangement joins TRBV5-8 to TRBJ1-4, with 12 bases lining up with TRBD1. The CDR3 sequence is CASSLEVPGQGAWTAGKLFF. The CDR3 coding sequence is TGTGCCAGCAGCTTGGAGGTGCCGGGACAGGGGGCATGGACGGCGGGAAAACTGTTTTTT.